This record covers a single TCR beta chain. This clone occurred a few times. Its antigen has not been determined. The CDR3 is cut off 3 residues early in the read; its end comes from the germline J gene. As encoded in the germline V gene, CDR1 is KGHSH while CDR2 is LQKENI. The CDR3 covers 15 residues, taking in both the cysteine and the phenylalanine. Sequencing covers 36 bases of the CDR3, shown here with the frame starting at base 1. The junction shows trimming of 2 bases on V and 0 bases on J, plus 11 bases between the germline ends. CVID samples and control samples contributed equivalent amounts of genomic DNA as sequencing input. For every sample, a 60 bp segment covering the rearranged TCRbeta CDR3 region was amplified and then sequenced. The immunoSEQ assay, a bias-corrected multiplex PCR combined with high-throughput sequencing, was used to amplify TCRbeta. The study's own analysis went as follows. Every unique nucleotide sequence was considered a clone and was annotated with V, D and J genes, copy number and frequency. Sequences were labeled productive if in frame, and non-productive if out of frame or containing stop codons. As previously described, Shannon's entropy was used to calculate clonality. Mean CDR3 Kyte-Doolittle hydropathy was derived from the predicted amino acid sequences of productive clones. Hierarchical clustering of scaled V gene usage was performed with the R hclust function using Manhattan distance and complete linkage. Sharing of clones by CDR3 amino acid sequence was evaluated through resampling of 12 repertoires per group over 100 rounds. The repertoires were searched for 70 published EBV-specific and fewer than 250 published CMV-specific TCRbeta sequences. After two CVID samples that produced fewer than 10,000 sequences were dropped from the analysis, 35 to 50 CVID repertoires remained. TCRdb carries this immuneACCESS record with in-frame sequences only. Its versions omit some clonotypes, under half of them owing to an unresolved V gene in the studies checked, with the rest unexplained. The DNA gave D and trimming, while V, J and clone size come from that table. Here the sample lists over 30,000 clones, none seen once only. The top ten clones comprise under 4.5% of the sample.

The data were taken from a study of T cell clonality in common variable immunodeficiency (dated by TCRdb to about 2015). Predominantly Caucasian heritage was noted among both the CVID patients and the healthy controls. From each donor, about 4.5 to 8.5 ml of heparinized peripheral whole blood was collected. Genomic DNA from adults with common variable immune deficiency (CVID) and from healthy adult controls was used to sequence TCRbeta CDR3 repertoires. The control group was made up of 22 healthy adult volunteers (about ten male and around 12 female) whose ages ranged from about 20 to 66 years, with a mean age of 34. Diluted blood was density-centrifuged over Hypaque 1077 or Ficoll-Paque to isolate peripheral blood mononuclear cells. Genomic DNA was obtained from unsorted mononuclear cells using either Qiagen column purification or a centrifugation-based method. What the authors observed across the whole study: Healthy controls shared more TCRbeta clones with each other than CVID subjects shared among themselves (p < 0.0001). Even though DNA input was the same, control samples had an average of roughly 76,000 unique sequences each, compared with roughly 34,000 in CVID samples. According to the authors, finding the cause of the higher clonality in CVID would require sequencing the repertoires of T cell subpopulations. Correlations between repertoire features and clinical complications were limited by patient heterogeneity within the CVID cohort. CVID TCRbeta sequences were reported to have fewer deletions and N-nucleotide insertions and to lack highly modified clones with 13 or more V deletions. TCRbeta clonality was higher in CVID subjects than in healthy controls (t-test p = 0.018), and the increase was most characteristic of about a third of subjects.

Sequencing used peripheral blood mononuclear cells. The V and J segments used are TRBV18 and TRBJ2-7; the D gene is perhaps TRBD1, on 6 matching bases. The origin of this receptor is a person aged 18 to 70 in good health. The covered CDR3 bases are TGTGCCAGCTCACCAGGCGACAGGAACTCCTACGAG. The resulting protein is CASSPGDRNSYE. The whole CDR3 reads CASSPGDRNSYEQYF.